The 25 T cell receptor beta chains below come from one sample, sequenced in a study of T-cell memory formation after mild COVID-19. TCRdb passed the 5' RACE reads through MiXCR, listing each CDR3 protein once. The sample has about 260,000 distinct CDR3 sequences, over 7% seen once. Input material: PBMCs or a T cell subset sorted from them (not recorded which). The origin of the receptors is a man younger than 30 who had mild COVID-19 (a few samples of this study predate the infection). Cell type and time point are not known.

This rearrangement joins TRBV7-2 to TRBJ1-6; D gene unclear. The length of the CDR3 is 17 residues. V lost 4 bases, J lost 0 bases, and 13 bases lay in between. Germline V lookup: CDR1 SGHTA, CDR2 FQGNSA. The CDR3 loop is CASSSLGGSSYNSPLHF. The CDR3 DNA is TGTGCCAGCAGCTCCCTTGGCGGGAGCTCCTATAATTCACCCCTCCACTTT.

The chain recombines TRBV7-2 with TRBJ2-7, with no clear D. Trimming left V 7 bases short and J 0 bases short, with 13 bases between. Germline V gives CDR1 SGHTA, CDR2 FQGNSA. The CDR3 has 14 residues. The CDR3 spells CASTRNSYSYEQYF. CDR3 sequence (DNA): TGTGCCAGCACCAGGAACTCCTACTCCTACGAGCAGTACTTC.

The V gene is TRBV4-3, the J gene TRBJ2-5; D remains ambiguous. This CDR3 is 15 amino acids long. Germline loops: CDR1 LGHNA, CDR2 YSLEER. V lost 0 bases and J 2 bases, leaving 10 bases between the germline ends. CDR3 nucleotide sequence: TGCGCCAGCAGCCAAGAATGGAGCAATCAAGAGACCCAGTACTTC. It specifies CASSQEWSNQETQYF.

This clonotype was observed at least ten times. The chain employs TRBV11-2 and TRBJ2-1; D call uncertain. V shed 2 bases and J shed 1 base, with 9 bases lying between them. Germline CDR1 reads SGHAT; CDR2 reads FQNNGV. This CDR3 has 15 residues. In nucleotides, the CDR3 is TGTGCCAGCAGCTTAACAACTTATTCCTACAATGAGCAGTTCTTC. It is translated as CASSLTTYSYNEQFF.

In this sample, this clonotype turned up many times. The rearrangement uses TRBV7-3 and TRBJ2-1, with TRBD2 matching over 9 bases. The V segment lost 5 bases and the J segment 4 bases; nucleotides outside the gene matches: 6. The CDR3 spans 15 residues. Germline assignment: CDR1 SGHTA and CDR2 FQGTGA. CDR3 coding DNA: TGTGCCAGCAGCGCGTTAGCGGGGGCTTACAATGAGCAGTTCTTC. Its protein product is CASSALAGAYNEQFF. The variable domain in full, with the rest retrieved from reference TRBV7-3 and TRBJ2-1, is GAGVSQTPSNKVTEKGKYVELRCDPISGHTALYWYRQSLGQGPEFLIYFQGTGAADDSGLPNDRFFAVRPEGSVSTLKIQRTERGDSAVYLCASSALAGAYNEQFFGPGTRLTVL.

In DNA, the CDR3 is TGCGCCAGCAGCCTTCTGGGGGCGAATGAGCAGTTCTTC. Its protein is CASSLLGANEQFF. The J gene is TRBJ2-1, the V gene TRBV5-1; tentatively, D is TRBD1 (6 bases). Looked up from germline, CDR1 is SGHRS and CDR2 is YFSETQ. The CDR3 is made up of 13 amino acids. Deletions cut 4 bases from V and 7 bases from J, with 12 bases between.

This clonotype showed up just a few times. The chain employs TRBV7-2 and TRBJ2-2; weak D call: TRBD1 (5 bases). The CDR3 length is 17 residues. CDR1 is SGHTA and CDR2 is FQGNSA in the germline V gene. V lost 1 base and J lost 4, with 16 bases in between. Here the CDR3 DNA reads TGTGCCAGCAGCTTAGTTCTCGGGTGGGGCAGCACCGGGGAGCTGTTTTTT. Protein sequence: CASSLVLGWGSTGELFF.

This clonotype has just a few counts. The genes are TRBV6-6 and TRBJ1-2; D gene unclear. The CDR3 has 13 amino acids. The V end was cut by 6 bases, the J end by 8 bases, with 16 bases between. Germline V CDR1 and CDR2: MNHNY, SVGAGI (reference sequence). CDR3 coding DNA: TGTGCCAGCAGCCCAGACATGTCAGGAGGCTACACCTTC. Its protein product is CASSPDMSGGYTF.

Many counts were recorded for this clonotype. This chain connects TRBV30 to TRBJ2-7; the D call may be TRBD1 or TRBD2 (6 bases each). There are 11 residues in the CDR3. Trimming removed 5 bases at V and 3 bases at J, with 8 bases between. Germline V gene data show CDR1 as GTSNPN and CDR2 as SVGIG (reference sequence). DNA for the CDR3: TGTGCCTGGGGGGGGCGCTACGAGCAGTACTTC. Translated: CAWGGRYEQYF.

As DNA, the CDR3 is TGTGCCAGCAGTCCCTGGGACAGTAGATCGTCCTACGAGCAGTACTTC. Amino acid sequence: CASSPWDSRSSYEQYF. J is TRBJ2-7 and V is TRBV6-2 or TRBV6-3; 7 bases fit TRBD1. J gave up 1 base and V 5 bases, and 11 bases lay outside the gene matches. The CDR3 spans 16 residues. CDR1 is MNHEY and CDR2 is SVGEGT in the germline V gene.

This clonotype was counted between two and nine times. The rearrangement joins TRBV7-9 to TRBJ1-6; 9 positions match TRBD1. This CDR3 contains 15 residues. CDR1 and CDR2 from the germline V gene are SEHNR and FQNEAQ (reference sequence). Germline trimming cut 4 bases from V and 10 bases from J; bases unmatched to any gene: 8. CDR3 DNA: TGTGCCAGCAGCTCAACCGGGACAGGGAACTCACCCCTCCACTTT. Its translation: CASSSTGTGNSPLHF. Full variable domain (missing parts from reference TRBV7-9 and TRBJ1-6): DTGVSQNPRHKITKRGQNVTFRCDPISEHNRLYWYRQTLGQGPEFLTYFQNEAQLEKSRLLSDRFSAERPKGSFSTLEIQRTEQGDSAMYLCASSSTGTGNSPLHFGNGTRLTVT.

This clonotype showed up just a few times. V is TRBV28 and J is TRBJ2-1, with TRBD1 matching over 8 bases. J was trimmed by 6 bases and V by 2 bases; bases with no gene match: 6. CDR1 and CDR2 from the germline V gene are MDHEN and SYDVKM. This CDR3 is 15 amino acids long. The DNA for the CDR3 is TGTGCCAGCAGTTTAGGGCAGGGGGCGAGCAATGAGCAGTTCTTC. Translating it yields CASSLGQGASNEQFF.

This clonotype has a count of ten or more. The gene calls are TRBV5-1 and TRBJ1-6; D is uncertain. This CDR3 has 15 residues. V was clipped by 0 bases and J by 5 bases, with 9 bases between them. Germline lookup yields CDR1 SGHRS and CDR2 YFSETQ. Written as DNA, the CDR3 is TGCGCCAGCAGCTTGGACCGGGCCCATAATTCACCCCTCCACTTT. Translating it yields CASSLDRAHNSPLHF. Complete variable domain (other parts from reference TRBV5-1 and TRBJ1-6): KAGVTQTPRYLIKTRGQQVTLSCSPISGHRSVSWYQQTPGQGLQFLFEYFSETQRNKGNFPGRFSGRQFSNSRSEMNVSTLELGDSALYLCASSLDRAHNSPLHFGNGTRLTVT.

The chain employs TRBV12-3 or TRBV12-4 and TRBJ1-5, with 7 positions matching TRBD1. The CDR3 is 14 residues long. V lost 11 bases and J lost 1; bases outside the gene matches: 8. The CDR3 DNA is TGTGCCGGCTCCTGGGGACAGAGCAATCAGCCCCAGCATTTT. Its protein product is CAGSWGQSNQPQHF.

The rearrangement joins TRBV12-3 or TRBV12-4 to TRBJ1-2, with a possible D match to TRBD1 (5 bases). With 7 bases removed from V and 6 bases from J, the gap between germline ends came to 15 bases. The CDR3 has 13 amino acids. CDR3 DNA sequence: TGTGCCAGCACGACCCTGGGGCGTCATGGCTACACCTTC. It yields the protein CASTTLGRHGYTF.

CDR3 sequence: CASSLSGVSYAGANVLTF. In DNA, the CDR3 is TGTGCCAGCAGCTTATCAGGGGTCTCCTACGCTGGGGCCAACGTCCTGACTTTC. The chain employs TRBV7-3 and TRBJ2-6, with D maybe TRBD1 (6 bases). Trimming left V 2 bases short and J 2 bases short, with 16 bases between. Per germline, CDR1 SGHTA and CDR2 FQGTGA. CDR3 length equals 18 residues.

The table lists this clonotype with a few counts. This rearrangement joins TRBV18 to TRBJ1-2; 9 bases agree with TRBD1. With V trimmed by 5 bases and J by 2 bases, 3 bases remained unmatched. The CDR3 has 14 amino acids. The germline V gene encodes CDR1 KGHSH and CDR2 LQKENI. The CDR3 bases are TGTGCCAGCTCATCGACAGGGGGGAACTATGGCTACACCTTC. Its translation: CASSSTGGNYGYTF.

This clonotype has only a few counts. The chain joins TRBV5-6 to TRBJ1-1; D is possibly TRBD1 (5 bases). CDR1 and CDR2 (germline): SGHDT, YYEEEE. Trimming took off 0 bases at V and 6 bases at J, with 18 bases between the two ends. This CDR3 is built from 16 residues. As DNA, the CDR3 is TGTGCCAGCAGCTTGGGACCCCCAGGGAGTCGGGCTGAAGCTTTCTTT. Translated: CASSLGPPGSRAEAFF.

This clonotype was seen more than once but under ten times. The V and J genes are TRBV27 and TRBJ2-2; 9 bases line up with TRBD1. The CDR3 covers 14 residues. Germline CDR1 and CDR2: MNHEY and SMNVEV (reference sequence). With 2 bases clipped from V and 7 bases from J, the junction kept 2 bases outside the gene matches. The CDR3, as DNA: TGTGCCAGCAGTTTAGGGACAGGGTACGGGGAGCTGTTTTTT. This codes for CASSLGTGYGELFF.

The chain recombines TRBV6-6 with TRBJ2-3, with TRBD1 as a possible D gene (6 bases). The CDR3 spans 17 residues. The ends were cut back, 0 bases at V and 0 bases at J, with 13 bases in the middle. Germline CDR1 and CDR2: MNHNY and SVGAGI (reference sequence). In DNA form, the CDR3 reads TGTGCCAGCAGTTACTCCCGTGGGGGCCTAAGCACAGATACGCAGTATTTT. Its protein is CASSYSRGGLSTDTQYF.

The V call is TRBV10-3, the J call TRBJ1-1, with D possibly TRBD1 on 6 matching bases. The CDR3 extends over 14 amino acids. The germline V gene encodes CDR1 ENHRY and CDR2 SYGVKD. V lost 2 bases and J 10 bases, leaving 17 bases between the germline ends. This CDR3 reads CAISERGALAGAFF. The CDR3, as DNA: TGTGCCATCAGTGAGCGGGGGGCGCTGGCTGGAGCTTTCTTT.

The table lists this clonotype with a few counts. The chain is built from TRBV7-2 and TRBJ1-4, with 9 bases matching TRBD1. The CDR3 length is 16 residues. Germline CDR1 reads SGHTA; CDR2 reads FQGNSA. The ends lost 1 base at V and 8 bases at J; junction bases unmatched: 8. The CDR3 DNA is TGTGCCAGCAGCTTAGAGGCGACAGGGGGGTTCGAAAAACTGTTTTTT. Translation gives CASSLEATGGFEKLFF.

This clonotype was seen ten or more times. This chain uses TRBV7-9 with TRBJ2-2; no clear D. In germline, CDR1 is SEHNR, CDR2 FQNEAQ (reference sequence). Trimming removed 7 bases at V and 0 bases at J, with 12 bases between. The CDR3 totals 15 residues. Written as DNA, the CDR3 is TGTGCCAGCATCGTCTGGTCAGCGAACACCGGGGAGCTGTTTTTT. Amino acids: CASIVWSANTGELFF.

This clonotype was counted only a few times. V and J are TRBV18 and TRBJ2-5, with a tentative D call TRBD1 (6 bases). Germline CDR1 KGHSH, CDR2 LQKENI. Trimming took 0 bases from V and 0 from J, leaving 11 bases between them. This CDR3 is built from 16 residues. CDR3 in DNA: TGTGCCAGCTCACCACCGGGCAGGGGCCACCAAGAGACCCAGTACTTC. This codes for CASSPPGRGHQETQYF.

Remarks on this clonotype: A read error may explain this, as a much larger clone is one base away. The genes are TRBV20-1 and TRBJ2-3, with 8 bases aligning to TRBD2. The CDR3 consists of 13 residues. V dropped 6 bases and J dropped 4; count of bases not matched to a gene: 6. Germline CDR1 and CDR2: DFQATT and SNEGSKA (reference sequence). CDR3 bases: TGCAGTGCACAGCCGGGGGGGCCAGATACGCAGTATTTT. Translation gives CSAQPGGPDTQYF.